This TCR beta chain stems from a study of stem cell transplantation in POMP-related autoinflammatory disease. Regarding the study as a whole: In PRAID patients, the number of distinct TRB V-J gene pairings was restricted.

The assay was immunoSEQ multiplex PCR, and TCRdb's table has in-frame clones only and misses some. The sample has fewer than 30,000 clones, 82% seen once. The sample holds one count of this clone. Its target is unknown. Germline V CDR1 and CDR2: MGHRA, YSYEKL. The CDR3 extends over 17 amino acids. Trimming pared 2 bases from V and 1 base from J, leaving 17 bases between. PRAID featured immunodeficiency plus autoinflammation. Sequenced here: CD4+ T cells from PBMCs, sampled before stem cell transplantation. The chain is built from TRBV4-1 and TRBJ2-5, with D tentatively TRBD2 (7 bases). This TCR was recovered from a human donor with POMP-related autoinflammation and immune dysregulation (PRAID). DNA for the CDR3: TGCGCCAGCAGCCAACGTGCGGGGGCGGCCTTCCAAGAGACCCAGTACTTC. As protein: CASSQRAGAAFQETQYF.